This TCR beta chain derives from a study of radiation and T cells in renal cell carcinoma. Here immunoSEQ multiplex PCR was the method, and the copy in TCRdb shows in-frame clones only, minus some. Among 95,000 to 150,000 clones listed, 82% were seen once. Time point specified: baseline pretreatment blood. Treatment: 15 Gy SBRT to primary tumor, nephrectomy 4 weeks later. The sequencing used blood, collected from a patient whose treatment included radiotherapy and nephrectomy. The sequence was obtained from a woman aged 55-75 years with renal cell carcinoma.

DNA of the CDR3: TGTGCCAGCAGCTCCCGCTATGGCTACACCTTC. Translated: CASSSRYGYTF. The chain recombines TRBV5-8 with TRBJ1-2, with D unresolved. CDR1 is SGHTS and CDR2 is YDEGEE in the germline V gene. This CDR3 is 11 amino acids long. The V and J ends lost 3 bases and 4 bases respectively, with 4 bases between them.